This T cell receptor (beta chain) originates from a study of immune characterization of retroperitoneal liposarcoma. MiXCR, run by TCRdb on the PCR reads, gives a single entry per CDR3 protein. The table lists some 10,000 distinct CDR3 sequences, 37% of them singletons. This CDR3 is 14 amino acids long. Germline-derived CDR1 and CDR2 are WSHSY and SAAADI. The receptor was derived from a female donor with retroperitoneal liposarcoma. Specimen: tumor tissue. The V gene is TRBV10-2, the J gene TRBJ2-5, with 8 bases identical to TRBD1. The assigned J gene may be wrong: the sequence end matches TRBJ2-1 better. The CDR3 loop reads CATTTRQGAYEQFF. As DNA, the CDR3 is TGCGCCACCACGACTAGGCAGGGGGCGTACGAGCAGTTCTTC.